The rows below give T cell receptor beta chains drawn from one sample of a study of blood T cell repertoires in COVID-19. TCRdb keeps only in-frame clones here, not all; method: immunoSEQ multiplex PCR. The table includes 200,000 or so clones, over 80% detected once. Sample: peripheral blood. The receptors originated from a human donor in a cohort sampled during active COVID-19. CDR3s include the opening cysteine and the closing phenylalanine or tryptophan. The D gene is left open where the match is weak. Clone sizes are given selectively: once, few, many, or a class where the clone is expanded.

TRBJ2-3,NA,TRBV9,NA,TGTGCCAGCAGCCCGAGGTCTTTACGTTCAGATACGCAGTATTTT,CASSPRSLRSDTQYF
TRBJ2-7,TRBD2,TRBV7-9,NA,TGTGCCAGCAGCACCACTAGCGACGAGCAGTACTTC,CASSTTSDEQYF
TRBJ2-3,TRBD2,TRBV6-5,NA,TGTGCCAGCAGTATCAGGACTAGTGGGCTGTATTTT,CASSIRTSGLYF
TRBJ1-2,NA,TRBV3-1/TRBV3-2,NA,TGTGCCAGCAGCCAAACTGCGGGAAATGGCTACACCTTC,CASSQTAGNGYTF
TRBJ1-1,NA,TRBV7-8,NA,TGTGCCAGCAGCCTCGACTCACAGGGAAGGGACACTGAAGCTTTCTTT,CASSLDSQGRDTEAFF
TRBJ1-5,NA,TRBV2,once,TGTGCCAGCAGTGAAGCCAGGGGAAGCAATCAGCCCCAGCATTTT,CASSEARGSNQPQHF
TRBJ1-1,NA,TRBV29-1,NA,TGCAGCGTTGAAGATGGAGAAAACACTGAAGCTTTCTTT,CSVEDGENTEAFF
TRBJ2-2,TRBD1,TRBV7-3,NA,TGTGCCAGCAGCTTAACAGGTGACAGGGTCACCGGGGAGCTGTTTTTT,CASSLTGDRVTGELFF
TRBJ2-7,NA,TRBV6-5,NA,TGTGCCAGCAGCGACAGTTCAACCTACGAGCAGTACTTC,CASSDSSTYEQYF
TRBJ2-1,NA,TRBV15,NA,TGTGCCACCACCCCGAGGTCTGGTTGGCGAGGGAATGAGCAGTTCTTC,CATTPRSGWRGNEQFF
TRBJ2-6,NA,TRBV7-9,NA,TGTGCCAGCAGCTCCCCTCCTACTGGGGCCAACGTCCTGACTTTC,CASSSPPTGANVLTF
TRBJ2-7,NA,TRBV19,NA,TGTGCCAGTAGTATAGATTCGGAAAGGGGGTCCTACGAGCAGTACTTC,CASSIDSERGSYEQYF
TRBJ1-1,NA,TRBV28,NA,TGTGCCAGCACCCTTGGGGCCTTGCCTGCTTTCTTT,CASTLGALPAFF
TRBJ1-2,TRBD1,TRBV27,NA,TGTGCCAGCTCCCTGGCGGACAGGGGTGAGGCCTATGGCTACACCTTC,CASSLADRGEAYGYTF
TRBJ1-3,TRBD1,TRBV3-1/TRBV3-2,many,TGTGCCAGCAGCTCCGGACAGGCCGAATATTTT,CASSSGQAEYF
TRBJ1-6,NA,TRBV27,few,TGTGCCAGCAGTGGTCGTCTCTCTCTGAGCTCCTATAATTCACCCCTCCACTTT,CASSGRLSLSSYNSPLHF
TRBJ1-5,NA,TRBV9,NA,TGTGCCAGCAGCGTAGAGGGGTACCGGAATCAGCCCCAGCATTTT,CASSVEGYRNQPQHF
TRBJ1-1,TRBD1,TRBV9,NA,TGTGCCAGCAGCGACAAGGTTACCGGGACAGGGGATGAAGCTTTCTTT,CASSDKVTGTGDEAFF
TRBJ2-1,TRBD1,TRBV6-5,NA,TGTGCCAGCAGTTACACCGGGACAGGGATGGGCAATGAGCAGTTCTTC,CASSYTGTGMGNEQFF
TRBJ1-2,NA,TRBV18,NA,TGTGCCAGCTCATCAGGACAGCGCTATGGCTACACCTTC,CASSSGQRYGYTF
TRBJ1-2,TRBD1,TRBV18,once,TGTGCCAGCTCACGGGACAGGGATAACTATGGCTACACCTTC,CASSRDRDNYGYTF
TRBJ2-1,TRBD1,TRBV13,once,TGTGCCAGCAGCCCTAGTTCCGGGACAGGGCCCGAGGATGAGCAGTTCTTC,CASSPSSGTGPEDEQFF
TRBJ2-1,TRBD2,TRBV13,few,TGTGCCAGCAGCTTAGGGCCCGTCCTTCTAGCGGGATCTTACAATGAGCAGTTCTTC,CASSLGPVLLAGSYNEQFF
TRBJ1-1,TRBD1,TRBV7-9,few,TGTGCCAGCAGCCCTACAGGGGGCCTAGGCACTGAAGCTTTCTTT,CASSPTGGLGTEAFF
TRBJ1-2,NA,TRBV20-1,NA,TGCAGTGCCCCAGGGGCGCGGAGCTACACCTTC,CSAPGARSYTF
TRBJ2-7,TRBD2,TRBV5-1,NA,TGCGCCAGCAGCTTGGGGCTAGCGGGAAACCTCTACGAGCAGTACTTC,CASSLGLAGNLYEQYF
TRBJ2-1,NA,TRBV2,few,TGTGCCAGCAGCTCCGGGACTCCGAGGCGGGATGAGCAGTTCTTC,CASSSGTPRRDEQFF
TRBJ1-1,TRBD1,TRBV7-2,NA,TGTGCCAGCAGCCCTACAGGGGGTCGGAAGAACACTGAAGCTTTCTTT,CASSPTGGRKNTEAFF
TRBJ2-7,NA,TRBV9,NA,TGTGCCAGCAGCGTAGACGCGAGGAGCCGAAACTACGAGCAGTACTTC,CASSVDARSRNYEQYF
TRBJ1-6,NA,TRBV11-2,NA,TGTGCCAGCAGGATCCTGGGGGGACCCCCTTATAATTCACCCCTCCACTTT,CASRILGGPPYNSPLHF
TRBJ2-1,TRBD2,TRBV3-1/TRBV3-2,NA,TGTGCCAGCAGCCCCGGGACTAAAAATGAGCAGTTCTTC,CASSPGTKNEQFF
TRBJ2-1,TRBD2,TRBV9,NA,TGTGCCAGCAGCCCCGCCGGACTAGCCCGATCCAATGAGCAGTTCTTC,CASSPAGLARSNEQFF
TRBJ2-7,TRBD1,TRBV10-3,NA,TGTGCCATCAGTGAAGGGACAGGGAATTACGAGCAGTACTTC,CAISEGTGNYEQYF
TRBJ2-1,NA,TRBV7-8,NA,TGTGCCAGCAGCGCAGAGGGACTTTGGGGCAATGAGCAGTTCTTC,CASSAEGLWGNEQFF
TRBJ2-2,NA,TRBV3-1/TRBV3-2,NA,TGTGCCAGCAGCCAATTAAAGCACACCGGGGAGCTGTTTTTT,CASSQLKHTGELFF
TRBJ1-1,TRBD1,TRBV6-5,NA,TGTGCCAGCAGTCCGGGGACAGGGGGCAGGCCTGAAGCTTTCTTT,CASSPGTGGRPEAFF
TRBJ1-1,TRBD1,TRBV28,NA,TGTGCCAGCAGTTCCGGGACAGCAGAAGCTTTCTTT,CASSSGTAEAFF
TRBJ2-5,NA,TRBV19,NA,TGTGCCAGTAGTGGGCAGATTCAAGAGACCCAGTACTTC,CASSGQIQETQYF
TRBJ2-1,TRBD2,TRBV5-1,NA,TGCGCCAGCAGCTTCGGACTAGCGGGAGGGAATGAGCAGTTCTTC,CASSFGLAGGNEQFF
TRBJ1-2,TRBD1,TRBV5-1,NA,TGCGCCAGCAGCAAGGACAGGGAGAACTATGGCTACACCTTC,CASSKDRENYGYTF
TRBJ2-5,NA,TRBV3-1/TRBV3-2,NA,TGTGCCAGCAGCCCGACTATCGAGACCCAGTACTTC,CASSPTIETQYF
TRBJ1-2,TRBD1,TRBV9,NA,TGTGCCAGCAGCGTGGGCATAGGGGACAGGGGGCCCGGCTACACCTTC,CASSVGIGDRGPGYTF
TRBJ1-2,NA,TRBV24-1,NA,TGTGCCACCAGTGAATTCGGGAAAGACTATGGCTACACCTTC,CATSEFGKDYGYTF
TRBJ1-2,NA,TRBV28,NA,TGTGCCAGCAGTAAACGGGACATTAACTATGGCTACACCTTC,CASSKRDINYGYTF
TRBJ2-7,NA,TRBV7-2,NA,TGTGCCAGCAGCGGGGCTTACGAGCAGTACTTC,CASSGAYEQYF
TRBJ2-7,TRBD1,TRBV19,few,TGTGCCAGTAGTACACGACAGGGTCTCTACGAGCAGTACTTC,CASSTRQGLYEQYF
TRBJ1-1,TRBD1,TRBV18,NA,TGTGCCAGCTCACCAGACAGGGAGCGCACTGAAGCTTTCTTT,CASSPDRERTEAFF
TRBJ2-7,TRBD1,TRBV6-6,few,TGTGCCAGCACGACAGGGGGCTCCTACGAGCAGTACTTC,CASTTGGSYEQYF
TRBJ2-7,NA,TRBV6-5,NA,TGTGCCAGCAGTTACTCGGGCTTTTCCCTCTACGAGCAGTACTTC,CASSYSGFSLYEQYF
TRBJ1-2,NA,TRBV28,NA,TGTGCCAGCAGCACCACCGGGGTCATAGCTAACTATGGCTACACCTTC,CASSTTGVIANYGYTF
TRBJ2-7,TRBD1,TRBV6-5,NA,TGTGCCAGCATCATGAATGGAGGACAGGGGCGAGAGCAGTACTTC,CASIMNGGQGREQYF
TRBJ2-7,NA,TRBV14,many,TGTGCCAGCAGCCAAGGGTGGAGAAACGAGCAGTACTTC,CASSQGWRNEQYF
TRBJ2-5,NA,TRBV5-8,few,TGTGCCAGCAGGCCACAGGGTGTCCAGCAAGAGACCCAGTACTTC,CASRPQGVQQETQYF
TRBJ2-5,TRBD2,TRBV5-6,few,TGTGCCAGCAGCTTGTCGCTAGCGGGAGCATGGGAGACCCAGTACTTC,CASSLSLAGAWETQYF
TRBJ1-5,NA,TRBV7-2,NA,TGTGCCAGCAGCTTAGTTTTGTACCTAGATCAGCCCCAGCATTTT,CASSLVLYLDQPQHF
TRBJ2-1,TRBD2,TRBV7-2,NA,TGTGCCTCAGGGACTAGGGTATCCCAGTTCTTC,CASGTRVSQFF